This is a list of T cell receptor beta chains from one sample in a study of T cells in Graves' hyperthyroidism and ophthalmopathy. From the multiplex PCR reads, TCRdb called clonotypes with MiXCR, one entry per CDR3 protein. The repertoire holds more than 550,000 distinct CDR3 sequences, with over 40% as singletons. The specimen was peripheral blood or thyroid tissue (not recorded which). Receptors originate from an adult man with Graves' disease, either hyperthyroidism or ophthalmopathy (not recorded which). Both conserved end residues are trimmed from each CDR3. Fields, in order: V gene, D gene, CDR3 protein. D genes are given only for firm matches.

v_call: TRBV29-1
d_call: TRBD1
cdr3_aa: SVADRGYGYT

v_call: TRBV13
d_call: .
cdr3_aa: ASSSPAGSNYGYT

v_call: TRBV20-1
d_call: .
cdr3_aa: SASDSGGTYEQY

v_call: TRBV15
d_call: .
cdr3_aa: ATSRDLSGWDGELF

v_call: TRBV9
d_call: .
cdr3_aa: ASNGGPEETQY

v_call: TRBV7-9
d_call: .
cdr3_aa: ASTPSGREAF

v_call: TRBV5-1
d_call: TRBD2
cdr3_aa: ASSLFGREGQETQY

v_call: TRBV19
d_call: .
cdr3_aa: ASSIATSNQPQH

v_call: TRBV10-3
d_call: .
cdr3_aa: AISPSGSSGNTIY

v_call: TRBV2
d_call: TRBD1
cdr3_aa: ASLGTGEAF

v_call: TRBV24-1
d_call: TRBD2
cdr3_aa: ASSVGGSLQETQY

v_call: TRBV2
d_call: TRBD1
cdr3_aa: ASSEGPLLSRQGVQPQH

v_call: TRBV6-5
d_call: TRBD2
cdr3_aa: ASSYSTSATAQY

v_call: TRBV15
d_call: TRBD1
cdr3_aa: ASSSRDRGGYT

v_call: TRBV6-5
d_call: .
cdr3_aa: ASSWDSSYGYT

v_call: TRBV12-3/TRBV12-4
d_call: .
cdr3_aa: ASRLSGYEQY

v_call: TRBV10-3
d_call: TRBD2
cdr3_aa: ATHRGVGAPGANVLT

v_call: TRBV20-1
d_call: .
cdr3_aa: SARGQTAGELF

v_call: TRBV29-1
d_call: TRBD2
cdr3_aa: SAIPAGNYEQY

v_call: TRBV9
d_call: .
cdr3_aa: ASSKSRAGQETQY

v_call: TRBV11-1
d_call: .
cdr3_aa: ASSLGEGAGELF

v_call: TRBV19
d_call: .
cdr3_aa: ASSNYQVTEAF

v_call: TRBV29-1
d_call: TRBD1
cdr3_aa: SLGQGESEQY

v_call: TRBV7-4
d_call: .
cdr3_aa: ASSFRDFDTGELF

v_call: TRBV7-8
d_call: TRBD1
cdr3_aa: ASSLGPGQGYEQY

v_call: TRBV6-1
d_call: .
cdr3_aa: ASSLDEAF

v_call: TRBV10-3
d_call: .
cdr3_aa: AISEVEGAGELF

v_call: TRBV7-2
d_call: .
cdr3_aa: ASSLSGDRWGKRGYT

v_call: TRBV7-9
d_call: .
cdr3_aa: ASSLRGAEAF

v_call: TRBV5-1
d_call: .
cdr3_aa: ASTLGGGNDYGYT

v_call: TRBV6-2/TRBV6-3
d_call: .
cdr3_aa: ATDGGNTIY